Listed here are 31 T cell receptor beta chains from one sample, sequenced in a study of shared clonotypes between healthy human individuals. TCRdb's table, derived via immunoSEQ multiplex PCR, lists solely in-frame clones and lacks some. This table holds some 1 million clones, approximately 68% found once. The sample consisted of memory CD4+ T cells sorted from blood. Documented subset: CD45RA-negative fraction. Every receptor here comes from a man aged 18-30 years in good health.

Remarks on this clone: The junction shows a germline mismatch at one end, possibly a read error. V is TRBV2 and J is TRBJ1-1, with D maybe TRBD1 (6 bases). Germline loops: CDR1 SNHLY, CDR2 FYNNEI. The CDR3 is made up of 13 amino acids. The CDR3 reads CASDLSRDIPSFF. The CDR3 DNA sequence: TGTGCCAGCGACCTCAGCCGGGACATTCCGTCTTTTTTT.

This clone was detected only a few times. The chain combines TRBV4-1 with TRBJ1-2; 8 bases are shared with TRBD1. Germline CDR1 reads MGHRA; CDR2 reads YSYEKL. The CDR3 totals 16 residues. V shed 7 bases, J shed 1 base, and the junction held 11 bases outside the gene matches. CDR3 DNA: TGCGCCAGCACCCCGGGACAGGCGGATTTTAACTATGGCTACACCTTC. Its protein is CASTPGQADFNYGYTF.

The genes are TRBV7-2 and TRBJ2-3; 7 bases line up with TRBD2. In germline, CDR1 is SGHTA, CDR2 FQGNSA. The CDR3 length is 17 residues. Trimming took 2 bases from V and 0 from J; bases not matched to a gene: 8. The CDR3 DNA is TGTGCCAGCAGCTTAAGGCGGAGCGGGACTAGCACAGATACGCAGTATTTT. It is translated as CASSLRRSGTSTDTQYF.

CDR3 residues: CASSLIESGTDTQYF. CDR3 bases: TGTGCCAGCAGCTTAATTGAGTCCGGAACAGATACGCAGTATTTT. The genes are TRBV7-9 and TRBJ2-3, with no clear D. The V and J ends lost 2 bases and 3 bases respectively, with 12 bases between them. Germline V lookup: CDR1 SEHNR, CDR2 FQNEAQ (reference sequence). CDR3 length: 15 amino acids.

The count of this clone is one. The likely explanation is a read error, given a far larger clone one base away. The sample has other DNA sequences that encode this CDR3 too. This chain links TRBV2 with TRBJ2-7; TRBD1 might be the D (6 bases). The CDR3 is made up of 14 amino acids. CDR1 is SNHLY and CDR2 is FYNNEI in the germline V gene. The CDR3 sequence is CASSVDSFSYEQYF. As DNA, the CDR3 is TGTGCCAGTAGTGTGGACAGCTTCTCCTACGAGCAGTACTTC.

Concerning this clone: Other DNA variants within this sample encode the same CDR3. The chain joins TRBV7-8 to TRBJ2-7; D is unresolved. The CDR3 runs to 12 residues. V lost 5 bases to trimming and J lost 4 bases, with 9 bases between them. From germline, CDR1 is SGHVS and CDR2 FQNEAQ. The CDR3 region is CASSLGWYEQYF. The CDR3 nucleotides are TGTGCCAGCAGCCTCGGTTGGTACGAGCAGTACTTC.

V is TRBV9 and J is TRBJ1-6; D is undetermined. Germline CDR1 reads SGDLS; CDR2 reads YYNGEE. CDR3 length equals 15 residues. V lost 0 bases and J lost 7, with 11 bases in between. In nucleotides, the CDR3 is TGTGCCAGCAGCGTAGATGTGGGAAACAATTCACCCCTCCACTTT. It is translated as CASSVDVGNNSPLHF.

The chain recombines TRBV4-1 with TRBJ2-1, with 7 positions matching TRBD1. The CDR3 is made up of 14 amino acids. With V trimmed by 0 bases and J by 9 bases, 5 bases remained unmatched. From germline, CDR1 is MGHRA and CDR2 YSYEKL. The CDR3 coding sequence is TGCGCCAGCAGCCAAGATCAGGGGGTCAGTGAGCAGTTCTTC. Protein sequence: CASSQDQGVSEQFF.

This clone was detected a few times. Other nucleotide sequences in the sample specify the same CDR3. The chain recombines TRBV2 with TRBJ2-7; D remains ambiguous. V was trimmed by 0 bases and J by 1 base, leaving 10 bases between them. This CDR3 has 15 residues. The germline V gene encodes CDR1 SNHLY and CDR2 FYNNEI. CDR3 bases: TGTGCCAGCAGTGAAGCGCTCGGCGCATCCTACGAGCAGTACTTC. Protein sequence: CASSEALGASYEQYF.

V gene TRBV6-5 combines with J gene TRBJ2-7; D is uncertain. Between the trimmed V and J ends, which lost 6 bases and 3 bases, there was a span of 6 bases. There are 11 residues in the CDR3. Germline CDR1 MNHEY, CDR2 SVGAGI. The CDR3 loop is CASRNFYEQYF. The DNA for the CDR3 is TGTGCCAGCAGAAATTTCTACGAGCAGTACTTC.

V gene TRBV28 combines with J gene TRBJ2-4; 11 nucleotides agree with TRBD2. This CDR3 contains 15 residues. Trimming at V came to 4 bases and at J to 4 bases, leaving 3 bases not matched to a gene. Germline CDR1 and CDR2: MDHEN and SYDVKM. The CDR3 DNA sequence: TGTGCCAGCAGTTCCCCTAGCGGGGGGAAAAACATTCAGTACTTC. It specifies CASSSPSGGKNIQYF.

The chain combines TRBV18 with TRBJ1-1; no clear D gene. The CDR3 loop spans 14 amino acids. In germline, CDR1 is KGHSH, CDR2 LQKENI. V lost 6 bases and J lost 2, with 13 bases in between. The CDR3 bases are TGTGCCAGCTCCCCGTCAAGGGAAAACACTGAAGCTTTCTTT. Protein product: CASSPSRENTEAFF. Drawing the rest from reference TRBV18 and TRBJ1-1, the complete variable domain is NAGVMQNPRHLVRRRGQEARLRCSPMKGHSHVYWYRQLPEEGLKFMVYLQKENIIDESGMPKERFSAEFPKEGPSILRIQQVVRGDSAAYFCASSPSRENTEAFFGQGTRLTVV.

This clone was counted between two and nine times. Distinct nucleotide sequences in the sample also encode this CDR3. The chain employs TRBV7-9 and TRBJ1-1; 10 positions agree with TRBD1. The length of the CDR3 is 14 residues. Germline lookup yields CDR1 SEHNR and CDR2 FQNEAQ (reference sequence). Trimming removed 3 bases from V and 4 bases from J; junction bases left unmatched: 2. The CDR3: CASSFRDRGTEAFF. As DNA, the CDR3 is TGTGCCAGCAGCTTCCGGGACAGGGGCACTGAAGCTTTCTTT.

Notes on this clone: Given a much more abundant clone one base away, this may be a read error. The rearrangement joins TRBV7-9 to TRBJ2-3; D might be TRBD2 (5 bases). Trimming stripped 1 base from V and 0 bases from J, with 5 bases between. The CDR3 spans 14 residues. Germline V gives CDR1 SEHNR, CDR2 FQNEAQ (reference sequence). CDR3 nucleotides: TGTGCCAGCAGCTTAGGGACTAGCACAGATACGCAGTATTTT. It codes for CASSLGTSTDTQYF.

J is TRBJ2-1 and V is TRBV7-9; TRBD2 agrees at 8 bases. V was clipped by 3 bases and J by 6 bases; unmatched bases: 4. This CDR3 is built from 14 residues. Germline CDR1 reads SEHNR; CDR2 reads FQNEAQ (reference sequence). The CDR3 is CASSFLGTSNEQFF. The CDR3 DNA follows: TGTGCCAGCAGCTTCCTCGGGACTAGCAATGAGCAGTTCTTC.

V usage is TRBV4-1 and J usage is TRBJ2-1; the match to TRBD2 covers 8 bases. CDR1 and CDR2 from the germline V gene are MGHRA and YSYEKL. The CDR3 extends over 19 amino acids. V trimming: 3 bases; J trimming: 2 bases; junction bases outside the gene matches: 15. CDR3 sequence: CASSQIGLRSGGTYNEQFF. Written as DNA, the CDR3 is TGCGCCAGCAGCCAGATAGGGTTAAGAAGCGGGGGAACCTACAATGAGCAGTTCTTC.

In this sample, this clone turned up a few times. Other DNA sequences of this sample code for an identical CDR3. The gene calls are TRBV30 and TRBJ2-5; D is ambiguous. CDR3 length equals 11 residues. V lost 3 bases to trimming and J lost 5 bases, with 7 bases between them. Germline V gene sequence: CDR1 GTSNPN, CDR2 SVGIG (reference sequence). The CDR3 protein is CAWSPQETQYF. The CDR3 nucleotides are TGTGCCTGGAGCCCCCAGGAGACCCAGTACTTC.

The chain uses TRBV7-2 and TRBJ2-1; 9 positions agree with TRBD2. The CDR3 sequence is 18 residues long. Germline CDR1 is SGHTA and CDR2 is FQGNSA. V shed 3 bases and J 7 bases; nucleotides not matched to a gene: 16. CDR3 coding DNA: TGTGCCAGCAGCTTGACGCCCCGTGGTAGCGGGAGTAGTAATGAGCAGTTCTTC. It is translated as CASSLTPRGSGSSNEQFF.

This clone occurred once. V gene TRBV5-1 combines with J gene TRBJ2-7; TRBD1 agrees at 10 bases. The V gene end was trimmed by 6 bases and the J gene end by 3 bases; junction bases not matched to a gene: 18. The CDR3 has 18 amino acids. Germline-derived CDR1 and CDR2 are SGHRS and YFSETQ. The CDR3 reads CASTLDIFGQGGYYEQYF. CDR3 nucleotide sequence: TGCGCCAGCACCTTAGACATCTTCGGACAGGGGGGATACTACGAGCAGTACTTC.

The genes are TRBV5-4 and TRBJ2-5; D is perhaps TRBD2 (5 bases). The V end lost 5 bases, the J end lost 5 bases, and 7 bases lay between the germline ends. Germline loops: CDR1 SGHNT, CDR2 YYREEE (reference sequence). This CDR3 has 11 residues. CDR3 sequence: CASRSGETQYF. CDR3 DNA sequence: TGTGCCAGCAGGTCGGGGGAGACCCAGTACTTC. The full variable domain, its missing parts supplied by reference TRBV5-4 and TRBJ2-5, is ETGVTQSPTHLIKTRGQQVTLRCSSQSGHNTVSWYQQALGQGPQFIFQYYREEENGRGNFPPRFSGLQFPNYSSELNVNALELDDSALYLCASRSGETQYFGPGTRLLVL.

The chain links TRBV5-1 to TRBJ2-7; a possible D gene is TRBD1 (6 bases). The CDR3 length is 15 residues. Germline assignment: CDR1 SGHRS and CDR2 YFSETQ. Trimming took off 5 bases at V and 4 bases at J, with 19 bases between the two ends. DNA of the CDR3: TGCGCCAGCAGTACTACCGGGACAAATTTTTACGAGCAGTACTTC. This sequence encodes CASSTTGTNFYEQYF.

The chain employs TRBV6-5 and TRBJ2-7; maybe TRBD2 (6 bases). Trimming stripped 2 bases from V and 1 base from J, with 15 bases between. The CDR3 spans 16 residues. Germline assignment: CDR1 MNHEY and CDR2 SVGAGI. CDR3 amino acids: CASSYLGRFGSYEQYF. CDR3 bases: TGTGCCAGCAGTTACCTTGGGAGGTTTGGATCCTACGAGCAGTACTTC.

The chain combines TRBV28 with TRBJ2-1; D is perhaps TRBD2 (5 bases). V shed 6 bases and J shed 6 bases, with 15 bases lying between them. Germline CDR1 and CDR2: MDHEN and SYDVKM. The CDR3 runs to 14 residues. CDR3 region: CASRGDVRGNEQFF. In DNA, the CDR3 is TGTGCCAGCAGAGGTGATGTTCGGGGCAATGAGCAGTTCTTC.

V usage is TRBV6-1 and J usage is TRBJ2-2; TRBD2 matches 8 bases. CDR3 size: 15 residues. J was trimmed by 4 bases and V by 3 bases; bases with no gene match: 4. The germline gives CDR1 MNHNS, CDR2 SASEGT. The DNA of the CDR3 is TGTGCCAGCAGTGAGGCGGGAGGTGGCACCGGGGAGCTGTTTTTT. Amino acids: CASSEAGGGTGELFF.

The chain employs TRBV4-3 and TRBJ1-6; a weak D match, TRBD1 (6 bases). Germline V gene lookup returns CDR1 LGHNA and CDR2 YSLEER. This CDR3 has 16 residues. The V and J ends lost 1 base and 7 bases respectively, with 14 bases between them. CDR3 sequence (DNA): TGCGCCAGCAGCCAAGCCCTACAGGGAGCGAATTCACCCCTCCACTTT. This encodes CASSQALQGANSPLHF.

This clone appeared once. This chain joins TRBV7-2 and TRBJ2-2, with 11 nucleotides matching TRBD2. Losses at the gene ends were 8 bases for V and 1 base for J; bases not matched to a gene: 6. The germline CDR1 and CDR2 sequences are SGHTA and FQGNSA. The CDR3 extends over 16 amino acids. The CDR3 loop reads CASRTGTSGNTGELFF. The CDR3 DNA follows: TGTGCCAGCCGAACTGGGACTAGCGGGAACACCGGGGAGCTGTTTTTT.

In the case of this clone: A single base is all that separates this from a far larger clone, so a read error is likely. The chain has TRBV5-5 and TRBJ1-1; the D is unclear. From germline, CDR1 is SGHKS and CDR2 YYEKEE (reference sequence). V dropped 0 bases and J dropped 1 base, with 4 bases sitting between them. The CDR3 covers 13 residues. The CDR3 sequence: CASSLDRNTEAFF. The CDR3 bases are TGTGCCAGCAGCTTGGACAGGAACACTGAAGCTTTCTTT.

Only one count was recorded for this clone. This sequence joins TRBV6-4 and TRBJ2-3; perhaps TRBD1 as D (5 bases). The CDR3 totals 13 residues. Trimming removed 4 bases at V and 2 bases at J, with 7 bases between. Looked up from germline, CDR1 is MRHNA and CDR2 is SNTAGT. CDR3 DNA: TGTGCCAGCAGTGCGACAGACACAGATACGCAGTATTTT. Encoded protein: CASSATDTDTQYF.

The V gene is TRBV7-2, the J gene TRBJ2-1; D is possibly TRBD2 (6 bases). Germline V gives CDR1 SGHTA, CDR2 FQGNSA. There are 15 residues in the CDR3. V lost 5 bases and J 4 bases, leaving 15 bases between the germline ends. The CDR3 DNA is TGTGCCAGCAGCCTCACTCGGGACTGGTACAATGAGCAGTTCTTC. It is translated as CASSLTRDWYNEQFF. Full variable domain (rest looked up from reference TRBV7-2 and TRBJ2-1): GAGVSQSPSNKVTEKGKDVELRCDPISGHTALYWYRQSLGQGLEFLIYFQGNSAPDKSGLPSDRFSAERTGGSVSTLTIQRTQQEDSAVYLCASSLTRDWYNEQFFGPGTRLTVL.

The V gene is TRBV6-1, the J gene TRBJ2-4, with 9 bases that match TRBD2. Trimming cost V 1 base and J 9 bases; bases outside gene matches: 7. The CDR3 runs 15 residues. The germline CDR1 and CDR2 sequences are MNHNS and SASEGT. The CDR3 is CASSEVGGGVGIQYF. CDR3 DNA sequence: TGTGCCAGCAGTGAAGTAGGCGGGGGGGTCGGCATTCAGTACTTC.

This chain links TRBV11-2 with TRBJ2-3; D remains ambiguous. The CDR3 runs to 14 residues. The ends were cut back, 2 bases at V and 4 bases at J, with 10 bases in the middle. Germline lookup yields CDR1 SGHAT and CDR2 FQNNGV. For the CDR3, the DNA is TGTGCCAGCAGCTTACAAAGGGTCTCAGATACGCAGTATTTT. As protein: CASSLQRVSDTQYF.